The rows below give T cell receptor beta chains drawn from one sample of a study of cytomegalovirus exposure and HLA in healthy donors. Repertoires were generated with immunoSEQ multiplex PCR, while TCRdb's copy carries only in-frame clones and drops some. The sample consists of about 150,000 clones, approximately 80% of them appearing once. Sequencing used PBMCs. These receptor sequences come from a woman between 45 and 60 years old in good health and CMV-seropositive. Both conserved end residues are part of each CDR3. The order of the fields is CDR3 DNA, CDR3 protein, J gene, D gene, clone size, V gene. A D gene is named only where the DNA matches it firmly. Clone sizes are given selectively: once, few, many, or a class where the clone is expanded.

DNA: TGTGCCAGCAGTGATGTAGCGGGGGGGAGCACAGATACGCAGTATTTT
CDR3: CASSDVAGGSTDTQYF
J: TRBJ2-3
D: TRBD2
size: -
V: TRBV25-1

DNA: TGTGCCAGCAGCCCTTTCGCGACAGGGGATGAAAAACTGTTTTTT
CDR3: CASSPFATGDEKLFF
J: TRBJ1-4
D: TRBD1
size: -
V: TRBV14

DNA: TGTGCCAGCAGCCAGGGCCATTCAGGGTTCAATGAGCAGTTCTTC
CDR3: CASSQGHSGFNEQFF
J: TRBJ2-1
D: -
size: -
V: TRBV14

DNA: TGTGCCAGCAGCTCAGGCTTCGGACAGGGGACCTACGAGCAGTACTTC
CDR3: CASSSGFGQGTYEQYF
J: TRBJ2-7
D: TRBD1
size: -
V: TRBV9

DNA: TGTGCCAGCAGTGACGGGGCGGGGGATACGCAGTATTTT
CDR3: CASSDGAGDTQYF
J: TRBJ2-3
D: -
size: -
V: TRBV2

DNA: TGTGCCAGTAGTATAGTATCCGACAGGGCGTCTGAAGCTTTCTTT
CDR3: CASSIVSDRASEAFF
J: TRBJ1-1
D: TRBD1
size: -
V: TRBV19

DNA: TGTGCCAGTAGTGAAGACTGGACAGGATCCTACGAGCAGTACTTC
CDR3: CASSEDWTGSYEQYF
J: TRBJ2-7
D: TRBD1
size: -
V: TRBV19

DNA: TGCGCCAGCAACCACTGGTCGGGAGTCAGCTCTGGGGCCAACGTCCTGACTTTC
CDR3: CASNHWSGVSSGANVLTF
J: TRBJ2-6
D: -
size: -
V: TRBV5-1

DNA: TGTGCCAGTCGCCTCCTGACAGGGAGCTTTGGCTACACCTTC
CDR3: CASRLLTGSFGYTF
J: TRBJ1-2
D: TRBD1
size: few
V: TRBV19

DNA: TGTGCCAGCAGTTGGGCTACAACGAACACTGAAGCTTTCTTT
CDR3: CASSWATTNTEAFF
J: TRBJ1-1
D: -
size: -
V: TRBV2

DNA: TGTGCCAGCAGCTACCCTGGGCAGGGGGCGGACACTGAAGCTTTCTTT
CDR3: CASSYPGQGADTEAFF
J: TRBJ1-1
D: TRBD1
size: -
V: TRBV13

DNA: TGTGCCAGCAGTGAGGGACGACAGACAGGGAGGAATGAGCAGTTCTTC
CDR3: CASSEGRQTGRNEQFF
J: TRBJ2-1
D: -
size: -
V: TRBV25-1

DNA: TGTGCCAGCAGCGACACCAACCCCAGAAGACATGAGCAGTTCTTC
CDR3: CASSDTNPRRHEQFF
J: TRBJ2-1
D: -
size: -
V: TRBV7-9

DNA: TGTGCCAGTAGTCTCGGACAGGGGACTAATGAAAAACTGTTTTTT
CDR3: CASSLGQGTNEKLFF
J: TRBJ1-4
D: TRBD1
size: -
V: TRBV19

DNA: TGTGCCAGCAGCTTAGATAGAACAGGGAGTGACAATGAGCAGTTCTTC
CDR3: CASSLDRTGSDNEQFF
J: TRBJ2-1
D: -
size: -
V: TRBV11-2

DNA: TGTGCCAGCAGCTTACAGGGCCTGGGGTACTATGGCTACACCTTC
CDR3: CASSLQGLGYYGYTF
J: TRBJ1-2
D: -
size: -
V: TRBV7-2

DNA: TGTGCCAGCAGCTTGATCAGCGGGGGGTACACAGATACGCAGTATTTT
CDR3: CASSLISGGYTDTQYF
J: TRBJ2-3
D: TRBD2
size: few
V: TRBV5-6

DNA: TGTGCCAGCCCCTGGGGGCGTAATGAAAAACTGTTTTTT
CDR3: CASPWGRNEKLFF
J: TRBJ1-4
D: -
size: -
V: TRBV6-5

DNA: TGTGCCAGCAGTTTAGCGGGGGGGCCTACAGATACGCAGTATTTT
CDR3: CASSLAGGPTDTQYF
J: TRBJ2-3
D: TRBD2
size: -
V: TRBV2

DNA: TGTGCCAGCAGCGTAGAAGCGGTATCCTACAATGAGCAGTTCTTC
CDR3: CASSVEAVSYNEQFF
J: TRBJ2-1
D: -
size: -
V: TRBV9

DNA: TGTGCCAGCAGCTTCGTACGGGGGTCCTACGAGCAGTACTTC
CDR3: CASSFVRGSYEQYF
J: TRBJ2-7
D: -
size: -
V: TRBV7-8

DNA: TGTGCCAGCAGCCGGCGCCCCGACAGGGGGGATGAAAAACTGTTTTTT
CDR3: CASSRRPDRGDEKLFF
J: TRBJ1-4
D: TRBD1
size: -
V: TRBV27

DNA: TGTGCCAGCAGCTCGGGGACAGGAAACTATGGCTACACCTTC
CDR3: CASSSGTGNYGYTF
J: TRBJ1-2
D: TRBD1
size: few
V: TRBV5-4

DNA: TGCGCCAGCAGCTGGGGACAGGGAAAAGAGACCCAGTACTTC
CDR3: CASSWGQGKETQYF
J: TRBJ2-5
D: TRBD1
size: -
V: TRBV5-1

DNA: TGTGCCAGCAGCTACAATAACCGGGGAAGAGGAAACACCATATATTTT
CDR3: CASSYNNRGRGNTIYF
J: TRBJ1-3
D: -
size: -
V: TRBV9

DNA: TGTGCCAGCAGCTTAGCGGCAGGGCCTAACTATGGCTACACCTTC
CDR3: CASSLAAGPNYGYTF
J: TRBJ1-2
D: -
size: -
V: TRBV7-8

DNA: TGTGCCAGCAGCTCCCGTCGGACAGGGAACACCGGGGAGCTGTTTTTT
CDR3: CASSSRRTGNTGELFF
J: TRBJ2-2
D: TRBD1
size: -
V: TRBV7-8

DNA: TGTGCCAGCAGTGAAGCGCAGGGACAGGGGAACTTGAGGGCTTTCTTT
CDR3: CASSEAQGQGNLRAFF
J: TRBJ1-1
D: TRBD1
size: -
V: TRBV6-1

DNA: TGTGCTAGCAGCTTAACGCCCGGGACAGGGGGCATCGGGGAGCTGTTTTTT
CDR3: CASSLTPGTGGIGELFF
J: TRBJ2-2
D: TRBD1
size: -
V: TRBV7-7

DNA: TGTGCCAGCAGCTTAGTCGTGTCTACGCGGGCCTACGAGCAGTACTTC
CDR3: CASSLVVSTRAYEQYF
J: TRBJ2-7
D: -
size: -
V: TRBV7-2

DNA: TGTGCCACCAGCAGAGATATTGGGTTGGCAGGGAAGACCCAGTACTTC
CDR3: CATSRDIGLAGKTQYF
J: TRBJ2-5
D: -
size: few
V: TRBV15

DNA: TGTGCCAGCAGCTTAGGCGGGGGCTCCTCCTACGAGCAGTACTTC
CDR3: CASSLGGGSSYEQYF
J: TRBJ2-7
D: -
size: -
V: TRBV7-2

DNA: TGTGCCAGCAGCCAGGACAGTGGAGCAAACACCGGGGAGCTGTTTTTT
CDR3: CASSQDSGANTGELFF
J: TRBJ2-2
D: -
size: -
V: TRBV5-4

DNA: TGTGCCAGCTCACCACGTGGCAACCGGGACACCTCGTCACCCCTCCACTTT
CDR3: CASSPRGNRDTSSPLHF
J: TRBJ1-6
D: -
size: -
V: TRBV18

DNA: TGTGCCAGCAGTTTATCTGCCCCAGGACCCGGGGGGAATTCACCCCTCCACTTT
CDR3: CASSLSAPGPGGNSPLHF
J: TRBJ1-6
D: -
size: -
V: TRBV27

DNA: TGTGCCAGTAGTATAGCCAGCGGGGGGCCGACTGCCTACGAGCAGTACTTC
CDR3: CASSIASGGPTAYEQYF
J: TRBJ2-7
D: TRBD2
size: few
V: TRBV19

DNA: TGCGCCAGCAGCTCGACAGGGGCCAGGACAATGAACACTGAAGCTTTCTTT
CDR3: CASSSTGARTMNTEAFF
J: TRBJ1-1
D: TRBD1
size: once
V: TRBV5-1